This T cell receptor beta chain was captured by sequencing in a study of blood T cell repertoires in COVID-19. Across the whole study: PBMCs, B-cell-depleted T cells, or T cells provided the cDNA or gDNA that made up the material.

Those enrolled, adults aged roughly 18 to 95 years, came from some 23 US areas. Sequenced by immunoSEQ multiplex PCR; TCRdb stores in-frame clones only, minus some. The sample lists 400,000 to 450,000 clones; 80% to 95% were seen once. The receptor was isolated from a man in his late teens or twenties who had recovered from COVID-19. Source material: PBMCs or T cells enriched from blood (not recorded which).

DNA for the CDR3: TGTGCCAGCAGAAAGAGCTCTGGAAACACCATATATTTT. This encodes CASRKSSGNTIYF. V is TRBV14 and J is TRBJ1-3; D is ambiguous. This CDR3 region has 13 residues. V lost 6 bases to trimming and J lost 0 bases, with 6 bases between them. Germline values: CDR1 SGHDN, CDR2 FVKESK.